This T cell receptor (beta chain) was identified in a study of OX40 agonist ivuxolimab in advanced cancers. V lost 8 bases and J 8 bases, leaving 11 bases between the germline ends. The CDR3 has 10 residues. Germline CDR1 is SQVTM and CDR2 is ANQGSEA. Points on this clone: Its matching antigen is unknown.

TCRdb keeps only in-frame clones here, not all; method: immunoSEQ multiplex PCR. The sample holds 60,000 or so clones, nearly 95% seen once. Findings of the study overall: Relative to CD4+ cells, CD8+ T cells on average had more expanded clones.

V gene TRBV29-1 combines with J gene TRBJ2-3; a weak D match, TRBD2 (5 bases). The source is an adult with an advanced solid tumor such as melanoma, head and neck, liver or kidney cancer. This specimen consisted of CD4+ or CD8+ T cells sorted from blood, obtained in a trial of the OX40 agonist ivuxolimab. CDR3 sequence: CSTGNRTQYF. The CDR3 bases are TGCAGCACGGGGAATCGTACGCAGTATTTT.